The source of this T cell receptor (beta chain) is a study of blood T cell repertoires in COVID-19. On the study more broadly: The origin of the acute and convalescent COVID-19 samples was the United States, Italy and Spain. T cells, B-cell-depleted T cells, or PBMCs supplied cDNA or gDNA.

Source study methods: Amplification from reference gene primers served as the basis for estimated nucleated cell counts. Profiling relied on immunoSEQ multiplex PCR, and the TCRdb table lists in-frame clones only, not all of them. For V, J and clone size, that table is used; D and trimming come from the DNA. The repertoire includes about 210,000 clones, around 88% of them detected once, and 2% to 2.5% sits in the top ten. V gave up 3 bases and J gave up 4 bases; unmatched junction bases: 5. The CDR3 has 15 amino acids. CDR1 is LGHDT, CDR2 YNNKEL, per germline (reference sequence). The age range of participants was about 18 to 95 years, with residence in approximately 25 US areas.

V usage is TRBV3-1 (or the pseudogene TRBV3-2) and J usage is TRBJ1-3; 8 positions match TRBD1. The sequence derives from a woman in her forties with acute COVID-19. The sequenced sample consisted of PBMCs or T cells enriched from blood (not recorded which). DNA of the CDR3: TGTGCCAGCAGCCATCCAAGGACAGGGGGAAACACCATATATTTT. Its translation is CASSHPRTGGNTIYF.